This T cell receptor (beta chain) was identified during a study of T cells in localized non-small cell lung cancer. Points from the study as a whole: Only one tumor region was sequenced, so heterogeneity remains possible.

TCRdb keeps only in-frame clones here, not all; method: immunoSEQ multiplex PCR. The table lists about 1,400 clones, approximately 29% of them singletons. A word on this clone: No antigen is known for it.

This CDR3 has 18 residues. Germline loops: CDR1 LNHNV, CDR2 YYDKDF (reference sequence). Deletions cut 1 base from V and 0 bases from J, with 18 bases between. The origin of this receptor is a male donor older than 55 with stage II squamous cell lung carcinoma. The V and J genes are TRBV15 and TRBJ1-2, with D possibly being TRBD1 (6 bases). The specimen comprised lung tumor tissue, sampled before any cancer treatment. CDR3 region: CATSRGPEGVWANYGYTF. CDR3 sequence (DNA): TGTGCCACCAGCAGAGGTCCAGAGGGGGTGTGGGCTAACTATGGCTACACCTTC.